This TCR beta chain comes out of a study of cytomegalovirus exposure and HLA in healthy donors. The CDR3 sequence is 14 residues long. Between the trimmed V and J ends, which lost 6 bases and 1 base, there was a span of 12 bases. Germline V gives CDR1 SGHVS, CDR2 FQNEAQ. 60 Vbeta and 13 Jbeta primers were used in PCR. TCRdb keeps only in-frame clones here, not all; method: immunoSEQ multiplex PCR. The sample lists roughly 150,000 clones, more than 60% seen once, with about 13% in the top ten. This clone was found a few times. The sample was PBMCs. The chain employs TRBV7-8 and TRBJ1-1; no firm D call. This receptor was taken from a man aged 35 to 55 in good health and CMV-seropositive. Written as DNA, the CDR3 is TGTGCCAGCAGTCCGAGGTTGGGGAACACTGAAGCTTTCTTT. Residues: CASSPRLGNTEAFF.